This TCR beta chain originates from a study of T cells in Graves' hyperthyroidism and ophthalmopathy (dated 2019 in TCRdb). With respect to the entire study: Peripheral blood samples were taken at initial diagnosis, before any treatment was given. Thyroid tissue and blood T-cell repertoires from about six Graves' hyperthyroidism patients were also compared in the study. After sampling, hyperthyroidism patients received methimazole starting at 30 mg daily, and ophthalmopathy patients received high-dose intravenous methylprednisolone. Whether ophthalmopathy could be predicted prospectively was tested in an independent validation cohort made up of approximately 19 hyperthyroidism patients plus 17 patients who later progressed to ophthalmopathy. According to the paper, TCR Vbeta CDR3 sequencing was carried out on about 140 peripheral blood samples, which came from under 50 ophthalmopathy, around 75 hyperthyroidism and about 17 progressor patients. The 85 to 100 discovery patients were randomly split 7:3 into training and test sets. To identify distinguishing TCR V-J signatures, a discovery cohort of roughly 100 patients was used, comprising 40 to 45 with Graves' ophthalmopathy and some 60 with stable Graves' hyperthyroidism. The study at large found these results: No statistical method was used to set the sample size in advance, and investigators knew the group allocation. Ophthalmopathy was separated from stable hyperthyroidism by a 13 V-J signature model, with approximately 90% sensitivity and roughly 81% specificity obtained in cross-validation and 80%/75% obtained in testing. Most expanded thyroid clonotypes (frequency above 0.001) were also found in blood, which suggests that blood repertoires may mirror thyroid immune responses. In validation, the model predicted progression to ophthalmopathy with just under 71% sensitivity and around 72% specificity, a median of around 6.6 months before onset.

A patient counted as having stable Graves' hyperthyroidism if no progression to ophthalmopathy occurred over 18 months of follow-up. The hyperthyroidism patients were between 18 and 65 years old and newly diagnosed, with a disease duration of less than 2 months. Patients with uncontrolled infections, other autoimmune diseases, pregnancy or lactation were excluded. Diagnoses relied on clinical symptoms, serum thyroxine and TRAb, thyroid ultrasound and orbital computed tomography. Ficoll-Paque density gradient centrifugation was used to isolate PBMCs from about 9 ml of fresh peripheral blood. Trizol reagent was used to extract total RNA, and RNA quality was then checked on an Agilent 2100 Bioanalyzer. TCR beta CDR3 regions were amplified from RNA transcripts. The first round of RT-PCR for the TCR CDR3 was performed with the HTBI primer set and the Qiagen OneStep RT-PCR kit. A second multiplex PCR round built the libraries, followed by size selection and purification. Paired-end sequencing of the libraries was performed with 100 bp reads on an Illumina HiSeq2000. Turning to the authors' computational methods: Raw data were processed with SOAPnuke, discarding reads with adapters, uncalled bases, mean Phred below 15, or no exact constant-primer or identifier match. COPE v1.2.5 was used to merge the high-quality paired reads, and each unique nucleotide sequence was defined as a clonotype. MiTCR v1.1 was used to align the clonotypes against IMGT TRBV, TRBD and TRBJ reference segments. Analysis was restricted to V-J combinations with a frequency above 0.0001, which covered just over 98% of repertoires. The TCS score was defined as the ratio of F50 (clonal expansion) to E x V (chaos), calculated using BLOSUM62-based TCRdist between CDR3 peptides within each V-J. Welch's t-statistics and random forest reduced 500 to 650 V-J features to 13, which were used in a naive Bayes classifier (R e1071). The Morisita-Horn index was used to measure how similar the thyroid and blood repertoires were. The public reads were quality trimmed at Q25 with fastp and then assembled into clones with MiXCR by TCRdb, keeping productive beta chains. Each entry is one CDR3 protein sequence, shown with its most common DNA and genes. Here the V and J calls rest on TCRdb's processing, not on the authors' analysis. The table for this sample lists approximately 870,000 distinct CDR3 sequences; about two fifths of them were counted only once. Approximately 8.7% of the sample is taken by the ten largest.

This clonotype has a count of ten or more. This receptor's antigen is unknown. There are no base qualities to consult, and no much larger clone falls within one base. The sequenced sample was blood. This clonotype was obtained from a man aged 18 to 30 with Graves' hyperthyroidism.

In nucleotide form, the sequence is TGCAGCGTTGGGGACACGAACACTGAAGCTTTCTTT. Its product reads: CSVGDTNTEAFF. The sequence links TRBV29-1 to TRBJ1-1; 6 matching bases give a weak D call of TRBD1. The CDR3 covers 12 residues, taking in both the cysteine and the phenylalanine. Of all the DNA, just the CDR3 is kept, 36 bases in frame from base 1. V is clipped by 4 bases and J by 1 base, and the sequence between their germline boundaries is 7 bases long. The germline V gene yields SQVTM for CDR1 and ANQGSEA for CDR2.